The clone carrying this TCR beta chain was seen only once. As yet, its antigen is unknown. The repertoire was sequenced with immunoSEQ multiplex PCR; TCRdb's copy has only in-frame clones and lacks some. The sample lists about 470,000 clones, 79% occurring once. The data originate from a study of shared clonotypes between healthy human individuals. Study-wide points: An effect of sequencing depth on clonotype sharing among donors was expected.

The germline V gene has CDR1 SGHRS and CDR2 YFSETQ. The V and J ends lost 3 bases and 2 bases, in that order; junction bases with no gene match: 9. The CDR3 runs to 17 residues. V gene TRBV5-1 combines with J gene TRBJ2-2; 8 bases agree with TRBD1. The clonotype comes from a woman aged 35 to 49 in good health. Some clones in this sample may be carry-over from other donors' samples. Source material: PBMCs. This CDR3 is CASSWGPTGVNTGELFF. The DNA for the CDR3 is TGCGCCAGCAGCTGGGGACCGACAGGGGTCAACACCGGGGAGCTGTTTTTT.